Below are 5 T cell receptor beta chains sequenced from a single sample in a study of cytomegalovirus exposure and HLA in healthy donors. Assay: immunoSEQ multiplex PCR; the TCRdb copy retains only in-frame clones and omits some. The table shows about 110,000 clones, with under 85% occurring only once. Sequencing was done on a sample of PBMCs. These receptors were obtained from a woman aged 18 to 35 in good health and CMV-seronegative.

The chain recombines TRBV4-1 with TRBJ1-5; D may be TRBD1 (5 bases). CDR3 length: 16 residues. V was shortened by 8 bases and J by 8 bases, with 25 bases between the two germline ends. Germline CDR1 is MGHRA and CDR2 is YSYEKL. The CDR3 region is CASLEGRERALEPQHF. As DNA, the CDR3 is TGCGCCAGCCTCGAGGGCAGGGAGCGGGCCCTTGAGCCCCAGCATTTT.

J is TRBJ2-5 and V is TRBV7-9, with D possibly being TRBD2 (6 bases). Germline CDR1 reads SEHNR; CDR2 reads FQNEAQ (reference sequence). Between the trimmed V and J ends, which lost 2 bases and 3 bases, there was a span of 13 bases. This CDR3 is 15 amino acids long. CDR3 amino acids: CASSLRGAAEETQYF. The DNA of the CDR3 is TGTGCCAGCAGCTTACGCGGGGCGGCTGAAGAGACCCAGTACTTC.

J is TRBJ2-2 and V is TRBV7-9; D is undetermined. CDR3 length: 15 amino acids. Germline CDR1 reads SEHNR; CDR2 reads FQNEAQ (reference sequence). V was cut by 1 base and J by 4 bases, with 10 bases left in between. The CDR3 sequence is CASSLGGVRTGELFF. CDR3 coding DNA: TGTGCCAGCAGCTTAGGAGGTGTCCGCACCGGGGAGCTGTTTTTT.

This CDR3 is CASSLSGGGGEQFF. CDR3 sequence (DNA): TGTGCCAGCAGTTTATCGGGGGGGGGAGGTGAGCAGTTCTTC. The chain is built from TRBV27 and TRBJ2-1; 7 nucleotides line up with TRBD2. Germline V gene lookup returns CDR1 MNHEY and CDR2 SMNVEV (reference sequence). Unmatched junction bases numbered 5, after V lost 0 bases and J lost 9 bases. This CDR3 has 14 amino acids.

The CDR3 DNA follows: TGTGCCAGCAGCCCCCCTACAGGGGTCGAGCAGTACTTC. It is translated as CASSPPTGVEQYF. The chain uses TRBV7-9 and TRBJ2-7; 7 bases align to TRBD1. Germline V gene sequence: CDR1 SEHNR, CDR2 FQNEAQ (reference sequence). Trimming removed 5 bases from V and 6 bases from J; junction bases left unmatched: 7. The CDR3 runs to 13 residues.